This TCR beta chain was profiled in a study of cytomegalovirus exposure and HLA in healthy donors. Looking at the study overall: Inside one of the first data releases sat roughly 80 million unique TCRs taken from HLA-typed donors. Study conclusions and caveats: In a later analysis, donors in an Asian-associated ancestry cluster reportedly had fewer N-insertions in productive TCRs than the cohort mean. Common viral pathogens (according to a later analysis) appeared linked to several of the most significant clusters. Later analysis associated a missense DCLRE1C variant with TCR beta V- and J-gene trimming.

The CDR3 sequence is 14 residues long. The V gene's germline CDR1 is LNHDA and CDR2 SQIVND (reference sequence). V lost 4 bases and J 2 bases, leaving 12 bases between the germline ends. PCR amplification relied on 60 Vbeta primers (plus 13 Jbeta primers). The repertoire was sequenced with immunoSEQ multiplex PCR; TCRdb's copy has only in-frame clones and lacks some. Among some 130,000 clones listed, 70% to 85% were seen once. As concerns this clone: What it recognizes is unknown.

The sequencing input was PBMCs. The receptor was derived from a male donor in good health and CMV-seropositive. V and J are TRBV19 and TRBJ2-7, with a weak D call TRBD2 (5 bases). In nucleotides, the CDR3 is TGTGCCAGTAGTACCCCGGGGTCCCCCTACGAGCAGTACTTC. The encoded protein is CASSTPGSPYEQYF. Looking up the rest from reference TRBV19 and TRBJ2-7 gives the full variable domain: DGGITQSPKYLFRKEGQNVTLSCEQNLNHDAMYWYRQDPGQGLRLIYYSQIVNDFQKGDIAEGYSVSREKKESFPLTVTSAQKNPTAFYLCASSTPGSPYEQYFGPGTRLTVT.